The TCR beta chain described here comes from a study of blood T cell repertoires in COVID-19. Using immunoSEQ multiplex PCR, the repertoire was profiled, and TCRdb retains in-frame clones only, with some absent. Among 75,000 to 95,000 clones, less than 85% were seen once, and the ten largest hold around 3.9%. The CDR3 length is 15 residues. The germline V gene encodes CDR1 KGHDR and CDR2 SFDVKD. Losses at the gene ends were 5 bases for V and 2 bases for J; bases not matched to a gene: 6. This chain connects TRBV24-1 to TRBJ2-5; 8 bases map to TRBD2. This clonotype was obtained from a man between 70 and 80 years old with COVID-19, enrolled during active disease. The sample was peripheral blood. This chain's CDR3 is CATSGRGGDQETQYF. The CDR3, as DNA: TGTGCCACCAGTGGTCGGGGGGGGGATCAAGAGACCCAGTACTTC.